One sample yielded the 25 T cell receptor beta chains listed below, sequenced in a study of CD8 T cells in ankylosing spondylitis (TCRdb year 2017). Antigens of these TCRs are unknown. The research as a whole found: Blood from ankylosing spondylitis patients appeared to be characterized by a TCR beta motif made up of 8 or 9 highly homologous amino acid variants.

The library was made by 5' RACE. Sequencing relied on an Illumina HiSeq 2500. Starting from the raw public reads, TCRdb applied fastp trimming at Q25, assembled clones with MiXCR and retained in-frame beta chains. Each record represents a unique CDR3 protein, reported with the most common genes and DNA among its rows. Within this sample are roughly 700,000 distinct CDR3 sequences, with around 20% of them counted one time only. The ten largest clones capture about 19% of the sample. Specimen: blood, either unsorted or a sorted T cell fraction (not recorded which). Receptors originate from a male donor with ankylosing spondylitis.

For the CDR3, the DNA is TGTGCCAGCAGCCACCAGATGTGGGAGCAGTACTTC. It yields the protein CASSHQMWEQYF. The chain is built from TRBV14 and TRBJ2-7; D gene unclear. Germline CDR1 is SGHDN and CDR2 is FVKESK. V was shortened by 3 bases and J by 7 bases, with 10 bases between the two germline ends. The CDR3 contains 12 residues.

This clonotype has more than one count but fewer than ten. The CDR3 reads CASSLPQGSLRATYNEQFF. CDR3 nucleotides: TGCGCCAGCAGCTTACCACAGGGCTCCCTGCGGGCGACCTACAATGAGCAGTTCTTC. J is TRBJ2-1 and V is TRBV5-1, with D possibly TRBD1 on 6 matching bases. The CDR3 totals 19 residues. Germline V lookup: CDR1 SGHRS, CDR2 YFSETQ. Trimming left V 2 bases short and J 2 bases short, with 23 bases between.

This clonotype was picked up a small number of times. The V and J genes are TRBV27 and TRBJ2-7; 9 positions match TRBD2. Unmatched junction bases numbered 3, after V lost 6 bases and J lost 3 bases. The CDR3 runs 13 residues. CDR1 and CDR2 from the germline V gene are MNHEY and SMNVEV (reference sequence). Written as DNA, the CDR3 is TGTGCCAGCAGCCATAGCGGGAGCTACGAGCAGTACTTC. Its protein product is CASSHSGSYEQYF.

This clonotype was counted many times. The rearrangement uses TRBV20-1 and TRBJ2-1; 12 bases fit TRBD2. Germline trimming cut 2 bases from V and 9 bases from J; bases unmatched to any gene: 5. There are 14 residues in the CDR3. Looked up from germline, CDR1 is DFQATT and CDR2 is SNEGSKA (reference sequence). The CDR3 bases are TGCAGTGCTAGAAAGACTAGCGGGGGTGGTGAGCAGTTCTTC. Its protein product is CSARKTSGGGEQFF.

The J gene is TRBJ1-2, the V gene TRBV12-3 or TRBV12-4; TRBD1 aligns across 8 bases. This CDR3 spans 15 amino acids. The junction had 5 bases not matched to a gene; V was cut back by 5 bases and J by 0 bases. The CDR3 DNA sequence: TGTGCCAGCAGTCCGGAGACAGGGGCTAACTATGGCTACACCTTC. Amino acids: CASSPETGANYGYTF.

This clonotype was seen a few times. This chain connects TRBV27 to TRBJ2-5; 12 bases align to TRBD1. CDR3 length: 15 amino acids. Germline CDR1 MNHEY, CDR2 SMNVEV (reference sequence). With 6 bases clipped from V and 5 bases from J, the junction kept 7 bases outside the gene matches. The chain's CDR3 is CASSPGQGAWETQYF. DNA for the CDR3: TGTGCCAGCAGCCCGGGACAGGGGGCGTGGGAGACCCAGTACTTC.

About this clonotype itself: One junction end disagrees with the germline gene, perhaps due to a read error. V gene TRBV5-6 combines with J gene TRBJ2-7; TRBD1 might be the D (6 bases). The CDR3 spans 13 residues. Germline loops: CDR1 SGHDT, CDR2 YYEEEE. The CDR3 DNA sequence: TGTGCCAGCACCTTGGACAGACACTACGAGCAGTACTTC. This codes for CASTLDRHYEQYF.

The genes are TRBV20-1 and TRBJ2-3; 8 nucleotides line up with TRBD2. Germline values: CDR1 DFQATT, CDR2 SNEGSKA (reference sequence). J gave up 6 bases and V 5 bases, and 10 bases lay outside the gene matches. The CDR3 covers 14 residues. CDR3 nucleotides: TGCAGTGCTTCGGGGGGGGGCCCTATGGATACGCAGTATTTT. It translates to CSASGGGPMDTQYF.

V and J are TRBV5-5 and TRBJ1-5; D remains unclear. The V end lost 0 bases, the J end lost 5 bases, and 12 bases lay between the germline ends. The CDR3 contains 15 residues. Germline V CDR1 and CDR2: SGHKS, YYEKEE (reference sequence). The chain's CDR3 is CASSLEGVGHQPQHF. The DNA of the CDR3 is TGTGCCAGCAGCTTGGAAGGTGTGGGTCATCAGCCCCAGCATTTT.

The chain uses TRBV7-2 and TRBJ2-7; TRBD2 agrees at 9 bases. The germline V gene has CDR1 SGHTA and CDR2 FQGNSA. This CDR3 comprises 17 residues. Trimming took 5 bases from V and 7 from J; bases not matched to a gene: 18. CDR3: CASSPRVAGGPSREQYF. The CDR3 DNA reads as TGTGCCAGCAGCCCGAGAGTCGCGGGAGGGCCCTCGAGAGAGCAGTACTTC.

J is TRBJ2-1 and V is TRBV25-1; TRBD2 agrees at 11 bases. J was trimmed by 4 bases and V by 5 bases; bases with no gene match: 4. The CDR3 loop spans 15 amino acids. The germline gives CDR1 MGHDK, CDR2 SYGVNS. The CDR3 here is CASSKLAGVYNEQFF. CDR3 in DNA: TGTGCCAGCAGTAAACTAGCGGGGGTTTACAATGAGCAGTTCTTC.

DNA of the CDR3: TGTGCCAGCAGCCCCAATGACAGGGTAGGGACTGAAGCTTTCTTT. It encodes CASSPNDRVGTEAFF. This rearrangement joins TRBV7-9 to TRBJ1-1, with TRBD1 identical over 7 bases. In germline, CDR1 is SEHNR, CDR2 FQNEAQ (reference sequence). This CDR3 spans 15 amino acids. V lost 5 bases to trimming and J lost 5 bases; unmatched junction nucleotides: 11. The full variable domain, completed using reference TRBV7-9 and TRBJ1-1, is DTGVSQNPRHKITKRGQNVTFRCDPISEHNRLYWYRQTLGQGPEFLTYFQNEAQLEKSRLLSDRFSAERPKGSFSTLEIQRTEQGDSAMYLCASSPNDRVGTEAFFGQGTRLTVV.

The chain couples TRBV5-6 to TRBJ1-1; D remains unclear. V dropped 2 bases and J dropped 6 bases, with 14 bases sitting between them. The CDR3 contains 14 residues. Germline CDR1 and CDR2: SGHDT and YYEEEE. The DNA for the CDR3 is TGTGCCAGCAGCTTTCTTATTTACACAGCTGAAGCTTTCTTT. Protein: CASSFLIYTAEAFF.

This CDR3 is CASSLRLAGGGTDTQYF. For the CDR3, the DNA is TGTGCCAGCAGCCTTAGGCTAGCGGGAGGGGGCACAGATACGCAGTATTTT. The chain couples TRBV11-2 to TRBJ2-3; TRBD2 agrees at 12 bases. V was clipped by 5 bases and J by 1 base; unmatched bases: 7. Germline V gene sequence: CDR1 SGHAT, CDR2 FQNNGV. The CDR3 contains 17 residues.

The CDR3 DNA sequence: TGTGCCAGCAGCCAAGAACTAGCGGGGGGGCTCGATGAGCAGTTCTTC. It codes for CASSQELAGGLDEQFF. This rearrangement joins TRBV4-2 to TRBJ2-1; 13 nucleotides agree with TRBD2. This CDR3 comprises 16 residues. From germline, CDR1 is LGHNA and CDR2 YNFKEQ. V shed 0 bases, J shed 8 bases, and the junction held 4 bases outside the gene matches.

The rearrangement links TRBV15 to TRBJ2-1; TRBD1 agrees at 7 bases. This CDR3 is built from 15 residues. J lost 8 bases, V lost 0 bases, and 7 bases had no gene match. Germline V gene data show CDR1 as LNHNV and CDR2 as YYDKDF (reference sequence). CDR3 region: CATSRDLDRVDEQFF. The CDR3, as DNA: TGTGCCACCAGCAGAGATTTAGACAGGGTGGATGAGCAGTTCTTC.

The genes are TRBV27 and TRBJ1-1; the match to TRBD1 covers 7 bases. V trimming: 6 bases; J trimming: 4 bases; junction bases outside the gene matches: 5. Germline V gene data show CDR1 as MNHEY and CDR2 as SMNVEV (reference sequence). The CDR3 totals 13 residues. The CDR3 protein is CASRGGGSTEAFF. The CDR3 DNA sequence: TGTGCCAGCAGGGGAGGGGGCAGCACTGAAGCTTTCTTT.

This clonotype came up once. This CDR3 is CASSLYGTYNEQFF. CDR3 in DNA: TGTGCCAGCAGTTTATACGGGACCTACAATGAGCAGTTCTTC. The chain couples TRBV28 to TRBJ2-1; TRBD2 is a possible D gene (5 bases). Germline loops: CDR1 MDHEN, CDR2 SYDVKM. The CDR3 extends over 14 amino acids. The V gene lost 1 base and the J gene lost 2 bases, with 6 bases spanning the gap.

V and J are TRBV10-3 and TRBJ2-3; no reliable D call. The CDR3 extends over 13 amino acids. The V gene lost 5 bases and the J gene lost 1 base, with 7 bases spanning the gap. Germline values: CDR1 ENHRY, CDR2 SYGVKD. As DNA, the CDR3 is TGTGCCATCAGTCTCCAGCGCACAGATACGCAGTATTTT. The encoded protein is CAISLQRTDTQYF.

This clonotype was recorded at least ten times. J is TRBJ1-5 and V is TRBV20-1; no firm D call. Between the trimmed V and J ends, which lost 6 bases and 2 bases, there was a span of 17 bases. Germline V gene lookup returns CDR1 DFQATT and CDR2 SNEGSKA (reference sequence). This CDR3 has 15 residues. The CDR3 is CSARFWGQGNQPQHF. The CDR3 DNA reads TGCAGTGCGAGGTTTTGGGGTCAGGGCAATCAGCCCCAGCATTTT.

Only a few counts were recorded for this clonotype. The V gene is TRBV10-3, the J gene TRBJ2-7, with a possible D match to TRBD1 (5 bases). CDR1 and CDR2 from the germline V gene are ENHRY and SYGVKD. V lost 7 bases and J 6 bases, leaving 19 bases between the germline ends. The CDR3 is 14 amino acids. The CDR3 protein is CAITTARPSSEQYF. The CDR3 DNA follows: TGTGCCATCACGACAGCCCGGCCCTCCAGCGAGCAGTACTTC.

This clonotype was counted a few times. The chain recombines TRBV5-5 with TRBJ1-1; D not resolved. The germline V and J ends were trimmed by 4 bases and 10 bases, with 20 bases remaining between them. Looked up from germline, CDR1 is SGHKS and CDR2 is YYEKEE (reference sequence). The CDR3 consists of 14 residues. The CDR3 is CASSTPGSPRGAFF. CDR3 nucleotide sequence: TGTGCCAGCAGCACCCCGGGTAGTCCCCGGGGAGCTTTCTTT.

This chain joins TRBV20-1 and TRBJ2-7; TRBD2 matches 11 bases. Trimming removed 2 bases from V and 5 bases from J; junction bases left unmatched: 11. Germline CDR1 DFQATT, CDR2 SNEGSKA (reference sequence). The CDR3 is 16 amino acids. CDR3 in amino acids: CSARPFTSGSSHEQYF. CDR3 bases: TGCAGTGCTAGACCTTTCACTAGCGGGAGTTCGCACGAGCAGTACTTC.

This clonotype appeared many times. CDR3 sequence (DNA): TGTGCCACCAGCAGGGGGGATAGCGGGGGCTACAATGAGCAGTTCTTC. This sequence encodes CATSRGDSGGYNEQFF. J is TRBJ2-1 and V is TRBV15, with 9 bases identical to TRBD2. The CDR3 is 16 amino acids. CDR1 is LNHNV and CDR2 is YYDKDF in the germline V gene (reference sequence). V was clipped by 3 bases and J by 3 bases; unmatched bases: 6.

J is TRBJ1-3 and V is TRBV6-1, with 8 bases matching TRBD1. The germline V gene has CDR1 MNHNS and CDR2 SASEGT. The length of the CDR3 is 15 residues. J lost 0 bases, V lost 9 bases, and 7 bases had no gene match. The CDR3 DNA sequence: TGTGCCAGTCTGCGGACAGGGACCTCTGGAAACACCATATATTTT. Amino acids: CASLRTGTSGNTIYF.